This T cell receptor beta chain was documented in a study of shared clonotypes between healthy human individuals. Germline lookup yields CDR1 SNHLY and CDR2 FYNNEI. Trimming took 11 bases from V and 3 from J; bases not matched to a gene: 9. The CDR3 totals 14 residues. Donors, without exception, were Caucasian adults residing in Nashville, Tennessee. This clone was seen a single time. Its antigen remains unknown. Original processing methods: Without quality scores, immunoSEQ junctional reads could not be filtered like full-length reads. Libraries were prepared by immunoSEQ multiplex PCR; TCRdb keeps only in-frame clonotypes and omits some of them. That table furnishes V, J and clone size, whereas the DNA furnished D and trimming. The sample has about 1 million clones, roughly 80% seen once. Whole-study findings and limits: Generation probabilities of non-shared clonotypes were lower (relative to those shared by all four donors).

The rearrangement links TRBV2 to TRBJ2-5, with 10 bases aligning to TRBD1. The clonotype originates from a man between 18 and 35 years old in good health. The sequenced material came from memory CD4+ T cells sorted from blood. Subset reported: CD45RA-negative fraction. The CDR3 reads CAGRQGASEETQYF. The CDR3 DNA follows: TGTGCCGGGAGACAGGGGGCGAGTGAAGAGACCCAGTACTTC.